This T cell receptor (beta chain) was sequenced in a study of control samples from healthy donors and cancer patients (dated by TCRdb to the early 2020s). This clone was recorded once. What antigen it recognizes has not been identified. Per-base qualities were not stored, and no clone one base away is much larger. Receptor amplification or capture employed the immunoSEQ multiplex PCR assay. Not all clones reach the TCRdb copy of this immuneACCESS table, which keeps in-frame sequences only. Checked studies attribute under half of the gap to unresolved V genes and leave the rest unexplained. For this sample the table gives 120,000 to 150,000 clones, of which approximately 94% were detected only once. The ten most abundant clones make up around 5.4% of the sample. Looking up the germline V gene yields CDR1 MNHEY and CDR2 SVGEGT. The CDR3 runs 14 amino acids, cysteine and phenylalanine included. The entry retains the CDR3 DNA only, 42 bases that are in frame from base 1. V has 6 bases trimmed and J has 6 bases trimmed; junction bases matching no gene number 5.

The receptor was isolated from a young man in good health. The rearrangement joined TRBV6-2 or TRBV6-3 to TRBJ2-1, with 10 central nucleotides matching TRBD2. The sequenced sample consisted of blood. The DNA sequence reads TGTGCCAGCAGCCCCGGACTAGCGGCCAATGAGCAGTTCTTC. Its product reads: CASSPGLAANEQFF.